Presented here are 9 T cell receptor beta chains from one specimen sequenced in a study of cytomegalovirus exposure and HLA in healthy donors. 60 Vbeta and 13 Jbeta primers were used in PCR. Profiled with immunoSEQ multiplex PCR; TCRdb holds only in-frame clones, not every one. The data hold some 100,000 clones, with around three quarters observed a single time. Sequenced sample: PBMCs. Receptors originate from a woman aged 50 to 65 in good health and CMV-seropositive.

This clone was detected only a few times. The chain joins TRBV28 to TRBJ2-7; the D gene is possibly TRBD1 (5 bases). Trimming pared 6 bases from V and 2 bases from J, leaving 14 bases between. This CDR3 spans 14 amino acids. The germline CDR1 and CDR2 sequences are MDHEN and SYDVKM. DNA of the CDR3: TGTGCCAGCAGAAAATCCAGGGCCCCCTACGAGCAGTACTTC. Translation: CASRKSRAPYEQYF.

V is TRBV13 and J is TRBJ2-5; D perhaps matches TRBD1 (6 bases). CDR1 and CDR2 (germline): PRHDT, FYEKMQ (reference sequence). CDR3 length: 16 amino acids. Trimming took 3 bases from V and 1 from J, leaving 15 bases between them. Here the CDR3 DNA reads TGTGCCAGCAGCTTGGGCCACAGGGACACCCAAGAGACCCAGTACTTC. As protein: CASSLGHRDTQETQYF.

The chain recombines TRBV18 with TRBJ2-2; D unresolved. Germline V lookup: CDR1 KGHSH, CDR2 LQKENI. Trimming removed 1 base from V and 3 bases from J, with 6 bases in between. The CDR3 extends over 14 amino acids. The CDR3 DNA is TGTGCCAGCTCACCACGGTCAGACACCGGGGAGCTGTTTTTT. It specifies CASSPRSDTGELFF.

There are a few counts of this clone. The chain has TRBV7-3 and TRBJ2-1; no clear D. Germline V gives CDR1 SGHTA, CDR2 FQGTGA. Between the trimmed V and J ends, which lost 4 bases and 10 bases, there was a span of 14 bases. CDR3 size: 13 residues. Here the CDR3 reads CASSSFPYLEQFF. In DNA form, the CDR3 reads TGTGCCAGCAGCTCTTTCCCGTATTTGGAGCAGTTCTTC.

CDR3 in DNA: TGTGCCAGCAGGGTGGCAGGGCTCAGGGAGACCCAGTACTTC. This encodes CASRVAGLRETQYF. V and J are TRBV6-5 and TRBJ2-5; possibly TRBD1 for D (5 bases). Germline V gives CDR1 MNHEY, CDR2 SVGAGI. This CDR3 region has 14 residues. V lost 6 bases, J lost 5 bases, and 16 bases lay in between.

V gene TRBV7-9 combines with J gene TRBJ2-6, with 12 bases matching TRBD2. The trim removed 0 bases at V and 2 bases at J, leaving 5 bases unmatched. Per the germline V gene, CDR1 is SEHNR and CDR2 is FQNEAQ (reference sequence). The CDR3 consists of 19 residues. This chain's CDR3 is CASSLAQTSGSPGANVLTF. Here the CDR3 DNA reads TGTGCCAGCAGCTTAGCCCAGACTAGCGGGAGTCCTGGGGCCAACGTCCTGACTTTC.

The rearrangement joins TRBV5-4 to TRBJ2-2, with D possibly being TRBD2 (5 bases). This CDR3 is built from 17 residues. The V end was cut by 0 bases, the J end by 1 base, with 13 bases between. Germline V CDR1 and CDR2: SGHNT, YYREEE (reference sequence). CDR3 sequence (DNA): TGTGCCAGCAGCTTGGCCATAACGGACTTGAACACCGGGGAGCTGTTTTTT. Amino acids: CASSLAITDLNTGELFF.

The rearrangement uses TRBV28 and TRBJ1-4; 7 positions agree with TRBD1. Germline V gives CDR1 MDHEN, CDR2 SYDVKM. The CDR3 contains 14 residues. V gave up 3 bases and J gave up 4 bases; unmatched junction bases: 2. The CDR3 region has the DNA TGTGCCAGCAGTTTCAGACAGGGTAATGAAAAACTGTTTTTT. Amino acid sequence: CASSFRQGNEKLFF.

This clone was observed a handful of times. J is TRBJ2-7 and V is TRBV5-1; 8 nucleotides align to TRBD1. The trim removed 4 bases at V and 1 base at J, leaving 7 bases unmatched. CDR1 and CDR2 (germline): SGHRS, YFSETQ. There are 15 residues in the CDR3. CDR3 sequence reads: CASSGQGLHSYEQYF. CDR3 bases: TGCGCCAGCAGCGGACAGGGATTACATTCCTACGAGCAGTACTTC.